Listed here is a single T cell receptor (beta chain). The antigen remains unidentified. Extracted RNA was reverse transcribed, and the resulting cDNA served as sequencing template. Some clones are missing from TCRdb's copy, which holds only in-frame ones; the method was immunoSEQ multiplex PCR. The table lists 210,000 or so clones, roughly 66% of them singletons. The sample's treatment: oral pan-JAK inhibitor, 5-10 mg twice daily. CDR1 and CDR2 from the germline V gene are LGHNA and YSLEER. This CDR3 comprises 16 residues. V shed 0 bases, J shed 3 bases, and the junction held 4 bases outside the gene matches. This entry belongs to a study of CD8+ T cells in alopecia areata. Regarding the study as a whole: Many expanded lesional clones stayed in scalp and blood while on tofacitinib.

This chain uses TRBV4-3 with TRBJ2-1, with 8 nucleotides matching TRBD2. This clonotype originated in a human donor with alopecia areata. The source was CD4+ T cells sorted from blood, collected at week 44, from a patient treated with tofacitinib. The CDR3 reads CASSQDSGGHYNEQFF. DNA for the CDR3: TGCGCCAGCAGCCAAGACAGCGGGGGCCACTACAATGAGCAGTTCTTC.